One sample yielded the 28 T cell receptor beta chains listed below, sequenced in a study of response to subunit inactivated influenza vaccine. TCRdb used MiXCR to reprocess the RT-PCR reads, holding one entry per CDR3 protein. The sample has about 500,000 distinct CDR3 sequences; approximately 15% are singletons. Sequencing used CD4+ T cells sorted from PBMCs, obtained approximately 25 months after vaccination. The receptors stem from a man between 50 and 70 years old who received an inactivated influenza vaccine.

This clonotype was observed many times. This rearrangement joins TRBV12-3 or TRBV12-4 to TRBJ1-3, with no clear D. V was shortened by 5 bases and J by 2 bases, with 4 bases between the two germline ends. The CDR3 consists of 12 residues. DNA for the CDR3: TGTGCCAGCAGTCGGGCTGGAAACACCATATATTTT. This gives the protein CASSRAGNTIYF.

This clonotype was seen a few times. V and J are TRBV5-1 and TRBJ2-1; D remains unclear. The germline CDR1 and CDR2 sequences are SGHRS and YFSETQ. V was trimmed by 2 bases and J by 0 bases, leaving 15 bases between them. The CDR3 consists of 17 residues. The CDR3 DNA reads TGCGCCAGCAGCTTCGTGCCAGCGACGAGCTCCTACAATGAGCAGTTCTTC. It is translated as CASSFVPATSSYNEQFF. The full variable domain, in which reference TRBV5-1 and TRBJ2-1 provide the parts outside the CDR3, is KAGVTQTPRYLIKTRGQQVTLSCSPISGHRSVSWYQQTPGQGLQFLFEYFSETQRNKGNFPGRFSGRQFSNSRSEMNVSTLELGDSALYLCASSFVPATSSYNEQFFGPGTRLTVL.

This clonotype was seen more than once but under ten times. The V gene is TRBV4-3, the J gene TRBJ2-2; weak D call: TRBD1 (5 bases). Between the trimmed V and J ends, which lost 0 bases and 3 bases, there was a span of 17 bases. The germline CDR1 and CDR2 sequences are LGHNA and YSLEER. The CDR3 sequence is 18 residues long. CDR3 sequence: CASSQDLFAGQDTGELFF. CDR3 nucleotide sequence: TGCGCCAGCAGCCAAGATCTCTTCGCAGGGCAGGACACCGGGGAGCTGTTTTTT.

The CDR3 sequence: CASSGGGYRFGYTF. The CDR3 DNA reads as TGTGCCAGCAGCGGGGGGGGGTATCGTTTTGGCTACACCTTC. V gene TRBV7-2 combines with J gene TRBJ1-2; D is perhaps TRBD1 (5 bases). Germline assignment: CDR1 SGHTA and CDR2 FQGNSA. This CDR3 spans 14 amino acids. Trimming stripped 5 bases from V and 7 bases from J, with 17 bases between.

The chain has TRBV12-3 or TRBV12-4 and TRBJ2-1, with TRBD2 identical over 11 bases. This CDR3 is 14 amino acids long. Germline trimming cut 2 bases from V and 8 bases from J; bases unmatched to any gene: 2. DNA of the CDR3: TGTGCCAGCAGTTTATTGGGACTAGCGGATGAGCAGTTCTTC. This sequence encodes CASSLLGLADEQFF.

In this sample, this clonotype turned up a few times. V is TRBV7-2 and J is TRBJ2-3; unclear D gene. V dropped 6 bases and J dropped 2 bases, with 12 bases sitting between them. The CDR3 totals 14 residues. Germline CDR1 is SGHTA and CDR2 is FQGNSA. CDR3 nucleotide sequence: TGTGCCAGCAGACTACAGCTATCCACAGATACGCAGTATTTT. Its protein is CASRLQLSTDTQYF.

This clonotype was counted only a few times. The chain joins TRBV5-6 to TRBJ2-5; no clear D gene. CDR1 SGHDT and CDR2 YYEEEE come from the germline V gene. Trimming stripped 4 bases from V and 7 bases from J, with 11 bases between. The CDR3 extends over 12 amino acids. CDR3 protein: CASSLRWGTQYF. The CDR3 bases are TGTGCCAGCAGCCTCAGGTGGGGGACCCAGTACTTC.

This clonotype has a single count. The chain links TRBV18 to TRBJ1-1; no firm D call. The CDR3 runs 13 residues. Trimming shortened V by 3 bases and J by 5 bases, and 10 bases separated the two germline ends. The germline V gene has CDR1 KGHSH and CDR2 LQKENI. The CDR3 DNA follows: TGTGCCAGCTCACCTTTGGCCGGGACTGAAGCTTTCTTT. It codes for CASSPLAGTEAFF. The full variable domain, with the rest looked up from reference TRBV18 and TRBJ1-1, is NAGVMQNPRHLVRRRGQEARLRCSPMKGHSHVYWYRQLPEEGLKFMVYLQKENIIDESGMPKERFSAEFPKEGPSILRIQQVVRGDSAAYFCASSPLAGTEAFFGQGTRLTVV.

This chain uses TRBV27 with TRBJ1-1, with D possibly being TRBD1 (6 bases). Trimming removed 5 bases from V and 1 base from J, with 11 bases in between. The CDR3 is 14 residues long. Germline V gene sequence: CDR1 MNHEY, CDR2 SMNVEV (reference sequence). The chain's CDR3 is CASSRGSPNTEAFF. The CDR3 DNA reads as TGTGCCAGCAGTAGGGGGTCTCCGAACACTGAAGCTTTCTTT.

CDR3 DNA sequence: TGTGCCAGCAGTGAGAGCAGGGCGAACACTGAAGCTTTCTTT. Protein sequence: CASSESRANTEAFF. This rearrangement joins TRBV6-1 to TRBJ1-1, with D possibly TRBD1 on 5 matching bases. Trimming shortened V by 3 bases and J by 1 base, and 9 bases separated the two germline ends. The germline V gene has CDR1 MNHNS and CDR2 SASEGT. The CDR3 has 14 amino acids.

This clonotype occurred many times. The chain recombines TRBV5-1 with TRBJ1-1; 7 nucleotides match TRBD1. The CDR3 covers 13 residues. Looked up from germline, CDR1 is SGHRS and CDR2 is YFSETQ. With 4 bases clipped from V and 8 bases from J, the junction kept 8 bases outside the gene matches. The chain's CDR3 is CASSTYPGQEAFF. CDR3 DNA: TGCGCCAGCAGCACCTACCCGGGACAGGAAGCTTTCTTT.

This clonotype came up a few times. The rearrangement joins TRBV6-1 to TRBJ2-1; no clear D gene. With 11 bases removed from V and 0 bases from J, the gap between germline ends came to 17 bases. This CDR3 spans 15 amino acids. Germline V gene lookup returns CDR1 MNHNS and CDR2 SASEGT. The CDR3 DNA reads TGTGCCGGCTACTTCTTGAGGTGCTCCTACAATGAGCAGTTCTTC. Its translation: CAGYFLRCSYNEQFF.

In this sample, this clonotype turned up a few times. The J gene is TRBJ1-1, the V gene TRBV5-1; D remains unclear. The CDR3 has 15 amino acids. Trimming pared 0 bases from V and 0 bases from J, leaving 9 bases between. Looked up from germline, CDR1 is SGHRS and CDR2 is YFSETQ. CDR3 bases: TGCGCCAGCAGCTTGGCTGCCAGTATGAACACTGAAGCTTTCTTT. Protein product: CASSLAASMNTEAFF.

This clonotype was detected only a few times. The gene calls are TRBV7-2 and TRBJ1-5; the D is unclear. CDR3 length: 14 amino acids. With 5 bases removed from V and 5 bases from J, the gap between germline ends came to 13 bases. Germline lookup yields CDR1 SGHTA and CDR2 FQGNSA. The CDR3 DNA reads TGTGCCAGCAGCCCTAGTAGGGCCGATCAGCCCCAGCATTTT. It specifies CASSPSRADQPQHF.

This clonotype was seen repeatedly, ten times or more. The V call is TRBV18, the J call TRBJ1-6; 7 positions match TRBD1. The V gene's germline CDR1 is KGHSH and CDR2 LQKENI. Trimming cost V 3 bases and J 6 bases; bases outside gene matches: 5. The length of the CDR3 is 15 residues. CDR3 residues: CASSPDQGGNSPLHF. The CDR3 DNA is TGTGCCAGCTCACCGGATCAGGGGGGTAATTCACCCCTCCACTTT.

The table lists this clonotype with a few counts. This rearrangement joins TRBV12-3 or TRBV12-4 to TRBJ1-1, with unresolved D. The ends were cut back, 4 bases at V and 3 bases at J, with 12 bases in the middle. This CDR3 contains 14 residues. The chain's CDR3 is CASSSRAQYTEAFF. DNA of the CDR3: TGTGCCAGCAGTTCCCGGGCTCAGTACACTGAAGCTTTCTTT.

The chain uses TRBV10-3 and TRBJ1-5, with D possibly being TRBD1 (5 bases). The CDR3 consists of 14 residues. Germline-derived CDR1 and CDR2 are ENHRY and SYGVKD. V lost 4 bases and J lost 5, with 12 bases in between. The CDR3 bases are TGTGCCATCAGTGTAATGGGGGTGGATCAGCCCCAGCATTTT. It is translated as CAISVMGVDQPQHF.

The V gene is TRBV2, the J gene TRBJ2-3; 15 bases align to TRBD2. CDR1 SNHLY and CDR2 FYNNEI come from the germline V gene. There are 16 residues in the CDR3. Trimming took 8 bases from V and 3 from J; bases not matched to a gene: 6. Here the CDR3 DNA reads TGTGCCAGCGGGACTAGCGGGGGGTCTACAACAGATACGCAGTATTTT. This translates into CASGTSGGSTTDTQYF.

This clonotype was seen a handful of times. The chain uses TRBV5-1 and TRBJ2-3; no clear D. V was cut by 3 bases and J by 4 bases, with 6 bases left in between. Germline V gene sequence: CDR1 SGHRS, CDR2 YFSETQ. This CDR3 spans 12 amino acids. Written as DNA, the CDR3 is TGCGCCAGCAGCTCTGACGCAGATACGCAGTATTTT. The encoded protein is CASSSDADTQYF.

This clonotype showed up just a few times. The rearrangement joins TRBV15 to TRBJ1-1; D gene uncertain. V was pared by 1 base and J by 4 bases, with 13 bases between. Germline loops: CDR1 LNHNV, CDR2 YYDKDF (reference sequence). The CDR3 covers 15 residues. The CDR3 here is CATSRGGRMGTEAFF. The CDR3 DNA reads TGTGCCACCAGCAGAGGAGGCCGGATGGGCACTGAAGCTTTCTTT.

This clonotype was counted once. The chain recombines TRBV5-1 with TRBJ1-2, with no clear D. The CDR3 totals 13 residues. Germline values: CDR1 SGHRS, CDR2 YFSETQ. V lost 0 bases and J 10 bases, leaving 13 bases between the germline ends. In nucleotides, the CDR3 is TGCGCCAGCAGCTTGGTGGGTTGGGAGGCCTACACCTTC. Amino acid sequence: CASSLVGWEAYTF.

This chain links TRBV4-2 with TRBJ2-7, with TRBD1 matching over 8 bases. The CDR3 has 14 amino acids. Germline V CDR1 and CDR2: LGHNA, YNFKEQ. V lost 0 bases, J lost 8 bases, and 6 bases stayed unmatched. Here the CDR3 DNA reads TGTGCCAGCAGCCAAGATGGGACAGGCCTTCAGCAGTACTTC. This sequence encodes CASSQDGTGLQQYF.

This clonotype was observed many times. This chain connects TRBV6-5 to TRBJ1-1; a possible D gene is TRBD1 (5 bases). Trimming removed 2 bases at V and 5 bases at J, with 12 bases between. This CDR3 spans 14 amino acids. From germline, CDR1 is MNHEY and CDR2 SVGAGI. This CDR3 reads CASSYGGAGTEAFF. CDR3 sequence (DNA): TGTGCCAGCAGTTACGGCGGGGCAGGGACTGAAGCTTTCTTT.

This clonotype appeared a few times. The chain is built from TRBV5-1 and TRBJ2-7; 7 bases line up with TRBD1. Trimming took 4 bases from V and 0 from J; bases not matched to a gene: 4. This CDR3 region has 14 residues. Germline V gives CDR1 SGHRS, CDR2 YFSETQ. This chain's CDR3 is CASSKRQGSYEQYF. The DNA for the CDR3 is TGCGCCAGCAGCAAAAGACAGGGCTCCTACGAGCAGTACTTC.

This clonotype has just a few counts. This sequence joins TRBV18 and TRBJ2-5; D possibly corresponds to TRBD1 (5 bases). V was shortened by 4 bases and J by 4 bases, with 13 bases between the two germline ends. Per the germline V gene, CDR1 is KGHSH and CDR2 is LQKENI. The CDR3 is 14 amino acids. Here the CDR3 reads CASSQSARGETQYF. The CDR3, as DNA: TGTGCCAGCTCACAAAGCGCTAGGGGAGAGACCCAGTACTTC. Variable domain in full (rest from reference TRBV18 and TRBJ2-5): NAGVMQNPRHLVRRRGQEARLRCSPMKGHSHVYWYRQLPEEGLKFMVYLQKENIIDESGMPKERFSAEFPKEGPSILRIQQVVRGDSAAYFCASSQSARGETQYFGPGTRLLVL.

The CDR3: CASSLNTFYGYTF. CDR3 coding DNA: TGTGCCAGCAGTTTAAACACTTTCTATGGCTACACCTTC. The V and J genes are TRBV12-3 or TRBV12-4 and TRBJ1-2; D unclear. V shed 2 bases and J shed 4 bases, with 8 bases lying between them. This CDR3 contains 13 residues.

This chain connects TRBV6-1 to TRBJ1-5; 12 bases match TRBD1. Trimming at V came to 3 bases and at J to 6 bases, leaving 6 bases not matched to a gene. CDR1 MNHNS and CDR2 SASEGT come from the germline V gene. There are 16 residues in the CDR3. CDR3 DNA: TGTGCCAGCAGTGAGGGGACAGGGGGCAATTTTCAGCCCCAGCATTTT. Translation gives CASSEGTGGNFQPQHF.

The rearrangement joins TRBV21-1 to TRBJ2-5. TRBV21-1 is reported as a pseudogene. This CDR3 region has 13 residues. CDR3: CASSNAVQETQYF. CDR3 nucleotides: TGTGCCAGCAGCAATGCAGTCCAAGAGACCCAGTACTTC.